A single sample is the source of the 21 T cell receptor beta chains below, sequenced in a study of CD8+ T cells in alopecia areata. Extracted RNA was reverse transcribed into cDNA, the sequencing template. Assay used: immunoSEQ multiplex PCR; TCRdb lists only in-frame clones, some missing. The sample lists under 350,000 clones, 55% to 75% seen once, with approximately 2% in the top ten. Described treatment: oral pan-JAK inhibitor, 5-10 mg twice daily. The material sequenced was CD4+ T cells sorted from blood, taken at week 24, from a patient treated with tofacitinib. Receptor source: a human donor with alopecia areata.

V is TRBV7-6 and J is TRBJ2-3; D is ambiguous. CDR3 size: 13 residues. Germline V CDR1 and CDR2: SGHVS, FNYEAQ. Trimming cost V 0 bases and J 5 bases, with 6 bases left between them. The CDR3 DNA reads TGTGCCAGCAGCTTAGCTCCAATAGATACGCAGTATTTT. Protein: CASSLAPIDTQYF. Together with reference TRBV7-6 and TRBJ2-3, the CDR3 gives the full variable domain: GAGVSQSPRYKVTKRGQDVALRCDPISGHVSLYWYRQALGQGPEFLTYFNYEAQQDKSGLPNDRFSAERPEGSISTLTIQRTEQRDSAMYRCASSLAPIDTQYFGPGTRLTVL.

The chain is built from TRBV4-2 and TRBJ1-5, with TRBD1 identical over 10 bases. The CDR3 runs 18 residues. V shed 0 bases, J shed 1 base, and the junction held 6 bases outside the gene matches. The germline gives CDR1 LGHNA, CDR2 YNFKEQ. CDR3: CASSQDRGQGKSNQPQHF. The CDR3 DNA reads as TGTGCCAGCAGCCAAGACCGGGGACAGGGGAAGAGCAATCAGCCCCAGCATTTT.

This clone was seen more than once but under ten times. The CDR3 loop is CASSRAGEGSYEQYF. DNA for the CDR3: TGTGCCAGCAGCCGGGCAGGGGAGGGTTCCTACGAGCAGTACTTC. The chain combines TRBV7-9 with TRBJ2-7, with D tentatively TRBD2 (7 bases). Germline CDR1 is SEHNR and CDR2 is FQNEAQ (reference sequence). The CDR3 consists of 15 residues. V dropped 5 bases and J dropped 1 base, with 15 bases sitting between them.

This clone was seen only a few times. This chain connects TRBV10-3 to TRBJ2-4, with TRBD2 identical over 15 bases. The trim removed 6 bases at V and 14 bases at J, leaving 8 bases unmatched. This CDR3 comprises 14 residues. The germline V gene encodes CDR1 ENHRY and CDR2 SYGVKD. The CDR3 DNA follows: TGTGCCATCAGGTCGGGACTAGCGGGGGGCCCCAAGTACTTC. The encoded protein is CAIRSGLAGGPKYF.

This clone has just a few counts. The J gene is TRBJ2-7, the V gene TRBV29-1, with unresolved D. The CDR3 totals 9 residues. CDR1 SQVTM and CDR2 ANQGSEA come from the germline V gene. V was shortened by 8 bases and J by 2 bases, with 4 bases between the two germline ends. In nucleotides, the CDR3 is TGCAGCTCCCCCTACGAGCAGTACTTC. Its translation: CSSPYEQYF.

The V gene is TRBV28, the J gene TRBJ1-5; TRBD1 aligns across 11 bases. The V gene end was trimmed by 5 bases and the J gene end by 5 bases; junction bases not matched to a gene: 11. The CDR3 length is 17 residues. The germline V gene encodes CDR1 MDHEN and CDR2 SYDVKM. The CDR3, as DNA: TGTGCCAGCAGTGGCGTCTTGGACAGGGGGCTCGATCAGCCCCAGCATTTT. This sequence encodes CASSGVLDRGLDQPQHF.

This chain joins TRBV28 and TRBJ1-6, with TRBD1 as a possible D gene (6 bases). The length of the CDR3 is 14 residues. Germline V CDR1 and CDR2: MDHEN, SYDVKM. The ends were cut back, 6 bases at V and 9 bases at J, with 15 bases in the middle. The CDR3 loop reads CASSETGISSPLHF. The CDR3 nucleotides read TGTGCCAGCAGCGAGACAGGAATAAGTTCACCCCTCCACTTT.

The table lists this clone with a few counts. The chain employs TRBV2 and TRBJ2-5; TRBD1 matches at 9 bases. From germline, CDR1 is SNHLY and CDR2 FYNNEI. This CDR3 contains 13 residues. V trimming: 8 bases; J trimming: 5 bases; junction bases outside the gene matches: 6. CDR3 nucleotides: TGTGCCAGCGGACGGACAGGGGACGAGACCCAGTACTTC. This sequence encodes CASGRTGDETQYF.

J is TRBJ1-5 and V is TRBV6-1; D not resolved. Per germline, CDR1 MNHNS and CDR2 SASEGT. Trimming pared 6 bases from V and 6 bases from J, leaving 9 bases between. The CDR3 is 12 residues long. The CDR3 here is CASRSRSQPQHF. The CDR3 DNA reads TGTGCCAGCAGGAGCAGGTCTCAGCCCCAGCATTTT.

The table lists this clone with a count of one. Here the CDR3 reads CATSRDRASGGSQYF. The DNA for the CDR3 is TGTGCCACCAGCAGAGATCGGGCTAGCGGGGGGTCCCAGTATTTT. V usage is TRBV15 and J usage is TRBJ2-3; 11 bases line up with TRBD2. With V trimmed by 0 bases and J by 12 bases, 8 bases remained unmatched. This CDR3 spans 15 amino acids. CDR1 and CDR2 from the germline V gene are LNHNV and YYDKDF (reference sequence).

The chain employs TRBV9 and TRBJ2-1; TRBD1 matches at 10 bases. J was trimmed by 1 base and V by 5 bases; bases with no gene match: 3. Germline V gene lookup returns CDR1 SGDLS and CDR2 YYNGEE. The CDR3 is 15 residues long. CDR3 residues: CASSAGQGSYNEQFF. CDR3 DNA: TGTGCCAGCAGTGCGGGACAGGGGTCCTACAATGAGCAGTTCTTC.

Only a few counts were recorded for this clone. The genes are TRBV29-1 and TRBJ1-4; D uncertain. Germline-derived CDR1 and CDR2 are SQVTM and ANQGSEA. The CDR3 sequence is 13 residues long. V lost 6 bases, J lost 0 bases, and 8 bases lay in between. CDR3 region: CSVGSATNEKLFF. The CDR3 DNA reads TGCAGCGTAGGCTCCGCAACTAATGAAAAACTGTTTTTT.

The chain carries TRBV30 and TRBJ2-6, with D maybe TRBD2 (5 bases). CDR3 length equals 17 residues. The germline V gene encodes CDR1 GTSNPN and CDR2 SVGIG (reference sequence). V lost 5 bases and J lost 2, with 19 bases in between. This CDR3 reads CAWSPGIARTGANVLTF. CDR3 coding DNA: TGTGCCTGGTCCCCGGGGATCGCGAGGACTGGGGCCAACGTCCTGACTTTC.

Remarks on this clone: In the same sample, other DNA sequences code for this CDR3. V and J are TRBV7-2 and TRBJ2-5; no reliable D call. V shed 1 base and J shed 4 bases, with 7 bases lying between them. Per germline, CDR1 SGHTA and CDR2 FQGNSA. This CDR3 contains 13 residues. The CDR3, as DNA: TGTGCCAGCAGCTTAGGAACGGGAGAGACCCAGTACTTC. Translation: CASSLGTGETQYF. The full variable domain, its missing parts supplied by reference TRBV7-2 and TRBJ2-5, is GAGVSQSPSNKVTEKGKDVELRCDPISGHTALYWYRQSLGQGLEFLIYFQGNSAPDKSGLPSDRFSAERTGGSVSTLTIQRTQQEDSAVYLCASSLGTGETQYFGPGTRLLVL.

This rearrangement joins TRBV29-1 to TRBJ1-3; D uncertain. This CDR3 is built from 14 residues. Trimming took off 5 bases at V and 2 bases at J, with 13 bases between the two ends. Germline assignment: CDR1 SQVTM and CDR2 ANQGSEA. The DNA for the CDR3 is TGCAGCGTTTCGCCAGTCGGGGCTGGAAACACCATATATTTT. Amino acid sequence: CSVSPVGAGNTIYF. Combining the CDR3 with reference TRBV29-1 and TRBJ1-3 gives the whole variable domain SAVISQKPSRDICQRGTSLTIQCQVDSQVTMMFWYRQQPGQSLTLIATANQGSEATYESGFVIDKFPISRPNLTFSTLTVSNMSPEDSSIYLCSVSPVGAGNTIYFGEGSWLTVV.

This clone was found a few times. V and J are TRBV25-1 and TRBJ2-7; unclear D gene. Germline lookup yields CDR1 MGHDK and CDR2 SYGVNS. V dropped 4 bases and J dropped 2 bases, with 12 bases sitting between them. The CDR3 has 14 residues. The DNA for the CDR3 is TGTGCCAGCAGTGTCCCCTCCTCTACCTACGAGCAGTACTTC. It yields the protein CASSVPSSTYEQYF.

The chain employs TRBV15 and TRBJ2-5; no definite D call. CDR3 length: 12 amino acids. V lost 0 bases to trimming and J lost 10 bases, with 9 bases between them. Germline V CDR1 and CDR2: LNHNV, YYDKDF (reference sequence). CDR3 protein: CATSRDRAYQYF. In DNA form, the CDR3 reads TGTGCCACCAGCAGAGATCGGGCCTACCAGTACTTC.

This chain joins TRBV30 and TRBJ2-3; D is perhaps TRBD1 (6 bases). This CDR3 is built from 12 residues. Trimming stripped 5 bases from V and 2 bases from J, with 8 bases between. Germline V gives CDR1 GTSNPN, CDR2 SVGIG (reference sequence). CDR3 in DNA: TGTGCCTGGGACAGGTCCACAGATACGCAGTATTTT. This encodes CAWDRSTDTQYF. The whole variable domain, filled in from reference TRBV30 and TRBJ2-3, reads SQTIHQWPATLVQPVGSPLSLECTVEGTSNPNLYWYRQAAGRGLQLLFYSVGIGQISSEVPQNLSASRPQDRQFILSSKKLLLSDSGFYLCAWDRSTDTQYFGPGTRLTVL.

The gene calls are TRBV19 and TRBJ2-2; D tentatively reads TRBD1 or TRBD2 (6 bases each). Germline V gives CDR1 LNHDA, CDR2 SQIVND (reference sequence). The CDR3 loop spans 14 amino acids. This CDR3 reads CATNPGGGTGELFF. The CDR3 DNA sequence: TGTGCTACGAACCCCGGGGGCGGCACCGGGGAGCTGTTTTTT.

This clone turned up a few times. The chain links TRBV18 to TRBJ2-7, with D hard to call. V was pared by 3 bases and J by 6 bases, with 12 bases between. The CDR3 has 13 residues. Germline V lookup: CDR1 KGHSH, CDR2 LQKENI. The CDR3 region has the DNA TGTGCCAGCTCACCGTCGGGCCTCCTCGAGCAGTACTTC. Its translation is CASSPSGLLEQYF.

In this sample, this clone turned up once. The chain has TRBV5-4 and TRBJ2-3, with 12 bases identical to TRBD2. This CDR3 has 15 residues. CDR1 is SGHNT, CDR2 YYREEE, per germline (reference sequence). V trimming: 4 bases; J trimming: 5 bases; junction bases outside the gene matches: 5. The CDR3 is CASSRTSGVGDTQYF. For the CDR3, the DNA is TGTGCCAGCAGCCGGACTAGCGGGGTTGGAGATACGCAGTATTTT.